This T cell receptor (beta chain) was recorded in a study of blood T cell repertoires in COVID-19. Study overall: From the United States, Italy and Spain came samples of acute and convalescent COVID-19. In each case, the material was cDNA or gDNA derived from T cells, B-cell-depleted T cells, or PBMCs.

V was clipped by 7 bases and J by 3 bases, with 13 bases between them. Germline CDR1 and CDR2: MNHNY and SVGAGI (reference sequence). This CDR3 region has 14 residues. In the authors' methods: The authors estimated nucleated cell counts from reference gene primer amplification. TCRdb's copy holds only in-frame clones and misses some; the assay was immunoSEQ multiplex PCR. V and J calls plus clone size are reproduced from that table; the DNA served to infer D and trimming. The sample holds just over 650,000 clones, just under 90% seen once. Specimen: peripheral blood. The genes are TRBV6-6 and TRBJ2-1, with TRBD2 as a possible D gene (6 bases). The TCR was taken from a woman under 30 with acute or convalescent COVID-19. CDR3 sequence (DNA): TGTGCCAGCACCAATAGCGGCAACTACAATGAGCAGTTCTTC. Translating gives CASTNSGNYNEQFF.